The source of this TCR beta chain is a study of radiation and T cells in renal cell carcinoma. A note on this clone: Its antigen is not known.

The treatment denotes: treatment-naive control, cytoreductive nephrectomy. The tumor was a clear cell renal cell carcinoma. Germline-derived CDR1 and CDR2 are LNHDA and SQIVND (reference sequence). V gave up 2 bases and J gave up 7 bases, with 9 bases separating them. This CDR3 is 13 amino acids long. Whole-study results and caveats: Top 100 clonotypes averaged about 50% in irradiated versus about 45% in nephrectomy-only tumors. Dominant CDR3 motifs occupied more repertoire in irradiated than control tumors.

Method: immunoSEQ multiplex PCR; TCRdb's copy keeps in-frame clones and lacks some. The sample lists about 8,100 clones; around 64% were seen once. The sequence derives from a man aged 60 to 69 with renal cell carcinoma. The sequencing here drew on tumor tissue, taken from a patient whose treatment was nephrectomy without radiotherapy. This chain connects TRBV19 to TRBJ2-1, with D uncertain. CDR3 in amino acids: CASSIRGGNEQFF. CDR3 coding DNA: TGTGCCAGTAGTATAAGAGGCGGAAATGAGCAGTTCTTC.